This T cell receptor beta chain derives from a study of cytomegalovirus exposure and HLA in healthy donors. This clone was seen once. Its matching antigen is unknown. At one boundary the junction diverges from the germline segment, which might be a read error. From germline, CDR1 is SEHNR and CDR2 FQNEAQ (reference sequence). The CDR3 is made up of 15 amino acids. Regarding the study as a whole: There were some public TCRs occurring in many donors, but most TCR sequences were rare.

A multiplex PCR was run with 60 Vbeta primers and 13 Jbeta primers. The table came from immunoSEQ multiplex PCR; TCRdb's copy has only in-frame clones and leaves some out. The table has approximately 190,000 clones, approximately 80% seen once. The receptor comes from a woman under 40 in good health and CMV-seronegative. The sequenced sample was PBMCs. The chain is built from TRBV7-9 and TRBJ2-7, with TRBD2 as a possible D gene (7 bases). The CDR3 loop is CSSSLVRGASYEQYF. The CDR3 DNA reads TGTTCCAGCAGCTTAGTACGGGGGGCGTCCTACGAGCAGTACTTC.